Below, one T cell receptor beta chain is given with its context. This clonotype occurred a few times. What antigen it recognizes has not been identified. Base qualities are not recorded, but no much larger clone differs from it by a single base. These data are taken from a study of human T cells and chemical hapten exposure (dated by TCRdb to the early 2020s). With respect to the entire study: For sensitization, 2% DPC in acetone was applied to a 2 cm by 2 cm area of upper inner arm skin. Patients additionally received weekly therapeutic DPC doses to the scalp throughout the approximately 22-week study period. Patch testing was done on the upper back using Finn chambers containing 0.01% DPC, and results were scored after 6 days according to International Contact Dermatitis Research Group standards. Alopecia areata with under or over 50% scalp involvement, alopecia totalis and alopecia universalis were represented in the patient cohort, which was mostly female. Libraries were combined into a pool for sequencing, and differences in TCR yield between samples came mainly from small differences in library volumes within the pool. The study tracked peripheral blood TCR repertoire changes in vivo during primary and secondary sensitization to the hapten diphenylcyclopropenone (DPC) in alopecia patients. Blood samples were taken from patients before sensitization (week 0) and then at 2, 6 and about 24 weeks after DPC sensitization. Blood for TCR sequencing was provided by twenty-nine alopecia patients at one to four time points (pre-sensitization, 2, 6 and 24 weeks).

The library was made by RACE. Reads for this sample came from a NextSeq 500. During library preparation, unique molecular identifiers were attached to individual cDNA molecules so that TCRs could be counted quantitatively and reproducibly. From each blood RNA sample, both TCR alpha and TCR beta chains were sequenced. The authors processed their data as follows. The median number of TCRs per sample was 90,000 to 100,000, ranging from about 20,000 to 750,000. V, J and CDR3 annotation of the TCR reads was performed with the Decombinator software suite. To make PS versus PT1 abundance plots, every sample was subsampled to the same number of TCRs (28,000). TCRs were defined as expanded if absent before sensitization and observed at least eight times at the 2-week time point. TCRdb reanalyzed the raw reads on its own, using fastp at Q25 for trimming and MiXCR for clone calling, and kept in-frame beta chains. Entries that share a CDR3 protein sequence are merged under the most common genes and DNA. The V and J calls follow TCRdb's processing rather than the paper's. A total of some 380,000 distinct CDR3 sequences appear in this sample, roughly 4.8% of them only once. The leading ten clones occupy about 2.2% of the sample.

The time point tag for this specimen amounts to: patch test 1, 2 weeks after DPC sensitization. Per the publication, the treatment or condition label means: therapeutic diphenylcyclopropenone sensitization with weekly scalp DPC. At every patch-test visit, the blood draw took place before the patch test was put on. Patients were eligible if aged 18 to 70, diagnosed with alopecia and judged suitable for DPC therapy, and pregnant patients were excluded. Total RNA was extracted from unfractionated whole blood that had been collected in Tempus Blood RNA tubes. Taken from cysteine to phenylalanine, the CDR3 has 15 residues. The CDR3 DNA has 45 bases and is translated from base 1. Per the germline V gene, KGHDR is the CDR1 and SFDVKD is the CDR2. V sheds 1 base and J sheds 4 bases, leaving 10 bases between their ends. Overall study outcomes, separate from this receptor: Expanded TCRs formed significantly more large CDR3 similarity clusters than pre-sensitization or healthy control sets, consistent with antigen-driven responses. Because all patients had alopecia, a presumed autoimmune disease, the immune response of the patients might differ from that of healthy individuals. A positive correlation was found between the number of PT1 expanded TCRs and patch test score, with significance reached at thresholds 8, 16 and 32 but not 4. After repeated subsampling, the strength of the expansion versus patch-test correlation and the threshold at which it became significant changed. No change with DPC sensitization was found in the number of TCRs above 1 in 1000 frequency, and no evidence of global repertoire structure alterations was found.

This clonotype was sampled from a woman in her fifties or sixties with alopecia areata. Some clones in this sample may be carry-over from other donors' samples. The sample consisted of whole blood, taken in connection with sensitization to the hapten diphenylcyclopropenone (DPC). The receptor chain draws on TRBV24-1 and TRBJ2-1, with the D gene not confidently named. The CDR3 corresponds to CATSDFHTRYNEQFF. The bases are TGTGCCACCAGTGATTTCCACACCCGATACAATGAGCAGTTCTTC.